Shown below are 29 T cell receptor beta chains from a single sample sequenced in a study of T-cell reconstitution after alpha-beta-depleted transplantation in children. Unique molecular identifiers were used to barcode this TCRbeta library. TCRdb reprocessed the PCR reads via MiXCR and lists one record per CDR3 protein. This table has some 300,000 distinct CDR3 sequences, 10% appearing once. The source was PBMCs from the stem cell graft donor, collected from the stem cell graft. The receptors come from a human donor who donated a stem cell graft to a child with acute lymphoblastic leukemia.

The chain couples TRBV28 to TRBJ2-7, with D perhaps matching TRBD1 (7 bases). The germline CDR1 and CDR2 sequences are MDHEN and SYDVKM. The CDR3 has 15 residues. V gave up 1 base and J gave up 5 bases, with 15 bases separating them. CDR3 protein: CASSLSWTGGHEQYF. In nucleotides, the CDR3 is TGTGCCAGCAGTTTATCGTGGACAGGAGGGCACGAGCAGTACTTC.

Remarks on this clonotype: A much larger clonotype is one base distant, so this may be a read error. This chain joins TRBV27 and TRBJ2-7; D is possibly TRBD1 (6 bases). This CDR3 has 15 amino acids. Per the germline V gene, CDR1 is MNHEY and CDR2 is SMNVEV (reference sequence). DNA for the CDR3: TGTGCCAGCAGTCCCCCCCAGGGGAGTGCCTACGAGCACTACTTC. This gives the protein CASSPPQGSAYEHYF.

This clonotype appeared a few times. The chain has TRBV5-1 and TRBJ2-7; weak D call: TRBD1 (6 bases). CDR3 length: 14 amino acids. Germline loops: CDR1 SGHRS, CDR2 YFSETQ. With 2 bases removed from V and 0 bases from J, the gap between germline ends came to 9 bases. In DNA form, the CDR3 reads TGCGCCAGCAGCTTAAACAGGGTCTCCTACGAGCAGTACTTC. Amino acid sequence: CASSLNRVSYEQYF.

CDR3 protein: CASSIGGLNQPQHF. The CDR3 region has the DNA TGTGCCAGTAGTATCGGGGGACTCAATCAGCCCCAGCATTTT. The chain recombines TRBV19 with TRBJ1-5; tentatively, D is TRBD1 (5 bases). V was shortened by 3 bases and J by 3 bases, with 9 bases between the two germline ends. The CDR3 totals 14 residues. Germline CDR1 and CDR2: LNHDA and SQIVND (reference sequence).

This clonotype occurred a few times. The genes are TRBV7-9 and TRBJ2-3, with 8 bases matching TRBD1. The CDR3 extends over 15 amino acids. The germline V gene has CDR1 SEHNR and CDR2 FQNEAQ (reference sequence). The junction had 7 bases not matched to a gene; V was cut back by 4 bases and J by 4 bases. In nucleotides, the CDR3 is TGTGCCAGCAGCTCCCCGGACAGGGAGGCAGATACGCAGTATTTT. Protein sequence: CASSSPDREADTQYF.

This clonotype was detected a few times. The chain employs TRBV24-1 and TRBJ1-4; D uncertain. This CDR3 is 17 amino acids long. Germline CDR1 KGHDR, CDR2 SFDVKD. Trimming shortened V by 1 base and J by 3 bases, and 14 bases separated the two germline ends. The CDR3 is CATSDFLLDGSNEKLFF. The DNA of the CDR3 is TGTGCCACCAGTGATTTTTTGTTGGACGGATCTAATGAAAAACTGTTTTTT.

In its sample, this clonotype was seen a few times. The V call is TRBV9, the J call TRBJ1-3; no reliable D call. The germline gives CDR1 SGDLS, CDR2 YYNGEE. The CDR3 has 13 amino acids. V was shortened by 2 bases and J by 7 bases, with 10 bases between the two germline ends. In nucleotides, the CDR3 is TGTGCCAGCAGCGTGTCTGGGGAGAACACCATATATTTT. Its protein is CASSVSGENTIYF.

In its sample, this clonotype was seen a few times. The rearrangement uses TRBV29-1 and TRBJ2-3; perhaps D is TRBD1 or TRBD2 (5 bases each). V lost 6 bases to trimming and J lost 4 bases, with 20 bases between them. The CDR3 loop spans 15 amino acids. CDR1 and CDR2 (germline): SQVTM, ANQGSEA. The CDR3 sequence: CSVDLGAASPDTQYF. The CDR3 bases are TGCAGCGTGGACCTCGGGGCTGCCAGCCCAGATACGCAGTATTTT.

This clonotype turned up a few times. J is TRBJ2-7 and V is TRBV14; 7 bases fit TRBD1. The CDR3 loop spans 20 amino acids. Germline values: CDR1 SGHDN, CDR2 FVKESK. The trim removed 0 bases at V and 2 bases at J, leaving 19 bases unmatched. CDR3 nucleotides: TGTGCCAGCAGCCAAGATCAAGTTGTAGGGGGCGCCCGGCCTACCTACGAGCAGTACTTC. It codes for CASSQDQVVGGARPTYEQYF.

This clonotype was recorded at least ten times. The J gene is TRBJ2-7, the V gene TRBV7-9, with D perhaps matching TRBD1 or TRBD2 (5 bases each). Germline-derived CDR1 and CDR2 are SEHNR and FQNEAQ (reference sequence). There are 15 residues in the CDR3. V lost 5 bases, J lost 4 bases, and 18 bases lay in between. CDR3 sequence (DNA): TGTGCCAGCAGCCCCCTTGGGGGATTTAAGTACGAGCAGTACTTC. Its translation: CASSPLGGFKYEQYF.

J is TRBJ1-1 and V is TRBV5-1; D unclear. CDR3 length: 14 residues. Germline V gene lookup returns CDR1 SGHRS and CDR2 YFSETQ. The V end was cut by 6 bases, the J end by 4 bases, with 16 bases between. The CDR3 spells CASTVEAGSTEAFF. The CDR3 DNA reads TGCGCCAGCACCGTGGAGGCGGGGAGCACTGAAGCTTTCTTT.

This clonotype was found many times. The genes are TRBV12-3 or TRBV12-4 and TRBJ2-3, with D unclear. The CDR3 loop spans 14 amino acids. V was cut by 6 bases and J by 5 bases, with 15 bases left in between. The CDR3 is CASSHSPVVDTQYF. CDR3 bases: TGTGCCAGCAGCCATAGTCCTGTGGTAGATACGCAGTATTTT.

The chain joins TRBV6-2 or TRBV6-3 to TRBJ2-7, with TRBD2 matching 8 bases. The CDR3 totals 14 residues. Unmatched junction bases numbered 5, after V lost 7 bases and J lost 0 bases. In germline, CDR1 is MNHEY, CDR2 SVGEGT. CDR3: CASTQTSASYEQYF. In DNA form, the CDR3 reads TGTGCCAGCACCCAGACTAGCGCCTCCTACGAGCAGTACTTC.

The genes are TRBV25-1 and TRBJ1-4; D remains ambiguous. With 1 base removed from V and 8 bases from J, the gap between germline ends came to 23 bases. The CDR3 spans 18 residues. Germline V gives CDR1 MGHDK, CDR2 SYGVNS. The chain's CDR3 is CASSESKIVDPDREKLFF. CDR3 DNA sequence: TGTGCCAGCAGTGAATCGAAGATTGTTGACCCTGACCGGGAAAAACTGTTTTTT. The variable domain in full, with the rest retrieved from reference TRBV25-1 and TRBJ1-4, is EADIYQTPRYLVIGTGKKITLECSQTMGHDKMYWYQQDPGMELHLIHYSYGVNSTEKGDLSSESTVSRIRTEHFPLTLESARPSHTSQYLCASSESKIVDPDREKLFFGSGTQLSVL.

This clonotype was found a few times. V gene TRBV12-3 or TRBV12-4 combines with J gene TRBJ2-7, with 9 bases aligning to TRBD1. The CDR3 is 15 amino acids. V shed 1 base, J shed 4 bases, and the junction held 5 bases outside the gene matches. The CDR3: CASSLVAGQGYEQYF. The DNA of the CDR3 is TGTGCCAGCAGTTTAGTTGCTGGACAGGGGTACGAGCAGTACTTC.

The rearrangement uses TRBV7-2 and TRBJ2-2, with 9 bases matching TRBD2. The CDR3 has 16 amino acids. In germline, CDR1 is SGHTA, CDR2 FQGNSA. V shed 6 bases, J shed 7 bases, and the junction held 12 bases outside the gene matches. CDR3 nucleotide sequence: TGTGCCAGCAGTTTGTTAGCGGGAGATTCGGTCGGGGAGCTGTTTTTT. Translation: CASSLLAGDSVGELFF.

CDR3 protein: CASTIHLSDTQYF. The CDR3 nucleotides read TGTGCCAGCACCATACATCTTTCGGATACGCAGTATTTT. This rearrangement joins TRBV12-3 or TRBV12-4 to TRBJ2-3; D call uncertain. The CDR3 contains 13 residues. V lost 7 bases, J lost 6 bases, and 14 bases lay in between.

The CDR3 is CAISTASGQGTYEQYF. The CDR3 DNA is TGTGCCATCTCGACCGCCTCGGGACAGGGGACCTACGAGCAGTACTTC. V is TRBV10-3 and J is TRBJ2-7; 10 positions match TRBD1. Germline loops: CDR1 ENHRY, CDR2 SYGVKD. The CDR3 has 16 residues. Trimming removed 8 bases from V and 2 bases from J; junction bases left unmatched: 12.

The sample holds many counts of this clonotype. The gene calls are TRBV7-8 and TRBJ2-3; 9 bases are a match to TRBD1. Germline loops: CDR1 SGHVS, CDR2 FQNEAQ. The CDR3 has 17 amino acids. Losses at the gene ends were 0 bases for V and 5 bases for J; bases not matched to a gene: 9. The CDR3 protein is CASSLALRTGVGDTQYF. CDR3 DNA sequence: TGTGCCAGCAGCTTAGCGTTAAGGACAGGGGTAGGAGATACGCAGTATTTT.

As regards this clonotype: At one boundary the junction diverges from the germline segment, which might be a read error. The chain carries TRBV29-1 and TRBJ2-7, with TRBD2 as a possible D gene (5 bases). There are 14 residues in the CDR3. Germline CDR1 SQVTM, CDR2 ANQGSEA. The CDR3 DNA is TGCAGCGTGGAAGGGAGAGGAGATGGCTACGAGCAGTACTTC. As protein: CSVEGRGDGYEQYF.

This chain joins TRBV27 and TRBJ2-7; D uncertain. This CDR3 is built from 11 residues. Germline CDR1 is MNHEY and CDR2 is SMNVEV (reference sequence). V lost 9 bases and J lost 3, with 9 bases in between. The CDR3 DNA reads TGTGCCAGGGTACAGCTCTACGAGCAGTACTTC. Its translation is CARVQLYEQYF.

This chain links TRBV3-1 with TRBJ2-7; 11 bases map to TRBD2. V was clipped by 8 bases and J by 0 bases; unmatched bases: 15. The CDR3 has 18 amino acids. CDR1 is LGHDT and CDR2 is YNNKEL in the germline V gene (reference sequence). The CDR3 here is CASCLIARTSGLSYEQYF. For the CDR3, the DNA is TGTGCCAGCTGTTTAATCGCCCGGACTAGCGGGCTCTCCTACGAGCAGTACTTC.

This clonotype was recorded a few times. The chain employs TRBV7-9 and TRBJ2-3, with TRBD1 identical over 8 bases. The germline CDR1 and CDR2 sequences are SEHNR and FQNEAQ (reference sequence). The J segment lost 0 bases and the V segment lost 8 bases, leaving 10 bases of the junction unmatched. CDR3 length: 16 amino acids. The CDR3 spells CASAPSDRGSTDTQYF. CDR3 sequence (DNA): TGTGCCAGCGCCCCGAGTGACAGGGGAAGCACAGATACGCAGTATTTT.

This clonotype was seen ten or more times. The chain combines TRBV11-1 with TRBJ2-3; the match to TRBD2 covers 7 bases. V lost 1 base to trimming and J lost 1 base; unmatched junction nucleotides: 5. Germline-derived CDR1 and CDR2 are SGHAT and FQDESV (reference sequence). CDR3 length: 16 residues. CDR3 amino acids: CASSLGRERGTDTQYF. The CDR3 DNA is TGTGCCAGCAGCTTAGGGCGGGAGCGAGGCACAGATACGCAGTATTTT.

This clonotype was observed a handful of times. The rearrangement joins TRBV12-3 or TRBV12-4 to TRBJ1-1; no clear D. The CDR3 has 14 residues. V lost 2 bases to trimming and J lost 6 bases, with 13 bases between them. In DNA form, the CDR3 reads TGTGCCAGCAGTTTATCGGGCCGAGGCTCTGAAGCTTTCTTT. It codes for CASSLSGRGSEAFF.

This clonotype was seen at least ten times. CDR3 sequence (DNA): TGCGCCAGCAGCCCCTCACCCGGGGCAGACGAAGCTTTCTTT. Protein product: CASSPSPGADEAFF. The chain combines TRBV4-1 with TRBJ1-1; tentatively, D is TRBD1 (5 bases). Trimming left V 4 bases short and J 8 bases short, with 17 bases between. CDR1 and CDR2 (germline): MGHRA, YSYEKL. The CDR3 consists of 14 residues.

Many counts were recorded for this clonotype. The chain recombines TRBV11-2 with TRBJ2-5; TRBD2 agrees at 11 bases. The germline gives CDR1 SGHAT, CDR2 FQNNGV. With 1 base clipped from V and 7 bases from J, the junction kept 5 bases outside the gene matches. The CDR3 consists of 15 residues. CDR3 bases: TGTGCCAGCAGCTTAGTAGCGGGAGGGCCTGGGACCCAGTACTTC. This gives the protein CASSLVAGGPGTQYF.

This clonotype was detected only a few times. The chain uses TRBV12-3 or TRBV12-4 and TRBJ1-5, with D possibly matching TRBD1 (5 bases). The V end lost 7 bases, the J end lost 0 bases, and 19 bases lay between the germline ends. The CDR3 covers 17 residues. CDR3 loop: CASTLEVGGYSNQPQHF. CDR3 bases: TGTGCCAGCACCTTAGAGGTGGGGGGATATAGCAATCAGCCCCAGCATTTT.

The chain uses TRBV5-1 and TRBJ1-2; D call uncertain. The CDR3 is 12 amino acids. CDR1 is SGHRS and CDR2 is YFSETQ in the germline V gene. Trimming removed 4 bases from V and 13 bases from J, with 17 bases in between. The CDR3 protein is CASSPRRVESTF. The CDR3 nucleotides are TGCGCCAGCAGCCCCCGGCGCGTTGAAAGCACCTTC.